The 17 T cell receptor beta chains presented below share a single source sample, sequenced in a study of blood T cell repertoires in COVID-19. Assay used: immunoSEQ multiplex PCR; TCRdb lists only in-frame clones, some missing. Of 220,000 or so clones listed, around 82% were seen once; the top ten hold less than 7%. Material for sequencing was peripheral blood. These receptors all stem from a woman in her seventies with acute or convalescent COVID-19.

The chain combines TRBV28 with TRBJ2-2; D may be TRBD2 (5 bases). Germline V lookup: CDR1 MDHEN, CDR2 SYDVKM. CDR3 length: 14 amino acids. V was cut by 3 bases and J by 5 bases, with 10 bases left in between. The CDR3 region is CASSLAGGTGELFF. CDR3 bases: TGTGCCAGCAGTTTGGCGGGTGGAACCGGGGAGCTGTTTTTT. The whole variable domain, filled in from reference TRBV28 and TRBJ2-2, reads DVKVTQSSRYLVKRTGEKVFLECVQDMDHENMFWYRQDPGLGLRLIYFSYDVKMKEKGDIPEGYSVSREKKERFSLILESASTNQTSMYLCASSLAGGTGELFFGEGSRLTVL.

This chain connects TRBV5-4 to TRBJ1-1; D perhaps matches TRBD1 (6 bases). CDR1 and CDR2 from the germline V gene are SGHNT and YYREEE (reference sequence). CDR3 length: 12 residues. Deletions cut 1 base from V and 5 bases from J, with 6 bases between. CDR3 residues: CASSLQGTEAFF. CDR3 in DNA: TGTGCCAGCAGCTTGCAGGGGACTGAAGCTTTCTTT.

Remarks on this clone: A much larger clonotype is one base distant, so this may be a read error. The chain uses TRBV4-2 and TRBJ2-1; 13 positions agree with TRBD2. V lost 4 bases, J lost 0 bases, and 3 bases stayed unmatched. CDR1 and CDR2 (germline): LGHNA, YNFKEQ. This CDR3 has 17 residues. The DNA of the CDR3 is TGTGCCAGCAGCCCGCGGACTAGCGGGAGCTCCTACAATGAGCAGTTCTTC. This encodes CASSPRTSGSSYNEQFF.

The chain is built from TRBV18 and TRBJ2-3; no reliable D call. Germline assignment: CDR1 KGHSH and CDR2 LQKENI. The CDR3 loop spans 14 amino acids. Trimming shortened V by 5 bases and J by 3 bases, and 12 bases separated the two germline ends. The CDR3 sequence: CASSTTPSTDTQYF. In DNA, the CDR3 is TGTGCCAGCTCAACCACCCCTAGTACAGATACGCAGTATTTT.

This clone was picked up one time. The V call is TRBV2, the J call TRBJ2-3; D remains unclear. This CDR3 contains 13 residues. The ends were cut back, 10 bases at V and 0 bases at J, with 11 bases in the middle. Germline V lookup: CDR1 SNHLY, CDR2 FYNNEI. The CDR3 loop is CATSTLSTDTQYF. CDR3 in DNA: TGTGCCACCTCGACTCTTAGCACAGATACGCAGTATTTT.

The chain uses TRBV7-6 and TRBJ2-7; possibly TRBD1 for D (5 bases). The CDR3 loop spans 19 amino acids. Looked up from germline, CDR1 is SGHVS and CDR2 is FNYEAQ. The ends were cut back, 1 base at V and 4 bases at J, with 26 bases in the middle. CDR3 amino acids: CASSLDGAAAGPRWYEQYF. The DNA for the CDR3 is TGTGCCAGCAGCTTAGATGGGGCGGCAGCAGGGCCGAGGTGGTACGAGCAGTACTTC. Complete variable domain (other parts from reference TRBV7-6 and TRBJ2-7): GAGVSQSPRYKVTKRGQDVALRCDPISGHVSLYWYRQALGQGPEFLTYFNYEAQQDKSGLPNDRFSAERPEGSISTLTIQRTEQRDSAMYRCASSLDGAAAGPRWYEQYFGPGTRLTVT.

The V and J genes are TRBV28 and TRBJ1-1; perhaps TRBD1 as D (6 bases). The CDR3 is 11 amino acids. Germline loops: CDR1 MDHEN, CDR2 SYDVKM. Deletions cut 4 bases from V and 11 bases from J, with 11 bases between. CDR3 coding DNA: TGTGCCAGCAGTTATACAGGGACGGCTTTCTTT. Protein sequence: CASSYTGTAFF.

The chain recombines TRBV15 with TRBJ2-7; 7 nucleotides line up with TRBD2. CDR3 length: 15 amino acids. Trimming cost V 1 base and J 5 bases; bases outside gene matches: 8. CDR1 and CDR2 (germline): LNHNV, YYDKDF (reference sequence). As DNA, the CDR3 is TGTGCCACCAGCAGAGGGCCCGGGGGGACCCACGAGCAGTACTTC. This encodes CATSRGPGGTHEQYF. The entire variable domain, with the rest obtained from reference TRBV15 and TRBJ2-7, is as follows: DAMVIQNPRYQVTQFGKPVTLSCSQTLNHNVMYWYQQKSSQAPKLLFHYYDKDFNNEADTPDNFQSRRPNTSFCFLDIRSPGLGDTAMYLCATSRGPGGTHEQYFGPGTRLTVT.

The chain is built from TRBV19 and TRBJ2-7; 9 nucleotides line up with TRBD1. V lost 4 bases and J lost 2; bases outside the gene matches: 3. Per the germline V gene, CDR1 is LNHDA and CDR2 is SQIVND (reference sequence). The CDR3 runs 14 residues. The CDR3 reads CASSTGQGPYEQYF. CDR3 nucleotide sequence: TGTGCCAGTAGTACGGGACAGGGCCCCTACGAGCAGTACTTC. Complete variable domain (other parts from reference TRBV19 and TRBJ2-7): DGGITQSPKYLFRKEGQNVTLSCEQNLNHDAMYWYRQDPGQGLRLIYYSQIVNDFQKGDIAEGYSVSREKKESFPLTVTSAQKNPTAFYLCASSTGQGPYEQYFGPGTRLTVT.

V is TRBV7-8 and J is TRBJ2-3; D may be TRBD2 (6 bases). The germline V and J ends were trimmed by 5 bases and 8 bases, with 14 bases remaining between them. Germline V gene data show CDR1 as SGHVS and CDR2 as FQNEAQ. The CDR3 covers 13 residues. DNA of the CDR3: TGTGCCAGCAGCGTAGGACGGGAGACTACGCAGTATTTT. Its protein is CASSVGRETTQYF. The full variable domain, in which reference TRBV7-8 and TRBJ2-3 provide the parts outside the CDR3, is GAGVSQSPRYKVAKRGQDVALRCDPISGHVSLFWYQQALGQGPEFLTYFQNEAQLDKSGLPSDRFFAERPEGSVSTLKIQRTQQEDSAVYLCASSVGRETTQYFGPGTRLTVL.

This sequence joins TRBV18 and TRBJ2-2; 12 nucleotides agree with TRBD2. The CDR3 totals 19 residues. V lost 1 base to trimming and J lost 0 bases; unmatched junction nucleotides: 6. CDR1 KGHSH and CDR2 LQKENI come from the germline V gene. CDR3 sequence (DNA): TGTGCCAGCTCACCACGGTCGCTAGCGGGAGGGGCGAACACCGGGGAGCTGTTTTTT. Protein sequence: CASSPRSLAGGANTGELFF.

The gene calls are TRBV11-1 and TRBJ2-7; D is possibly TRBD1 (7 bases). Germline loops: CDR1 SGHAT, CDR2 FQDESV (reference sequence). The CDR3 has 13 amino acids. Trimming left V 6 bases short and J 2 bases short, with 11 bases between. CDR3 DNA: TGTGCCAGCAGGCGGGACAGCCCCTACGAGCAGTACTTC. It specifies CASRRDSPYEQYF.

The chain is built from TRBV24-1 and TRBJ2-3; TRBD2 matches at 7 bases. Germline values: CDR1 KGHDR, CDR2 SFDVKD. The CDR3 runs to 18 residues. Trimming at V came to 1 base and at J to 0 bases, leaving 9 bases not matched to a gene. The CDR3: CATSDFPSSSGSTDTQYF. Written as DNA, the CDR3 is TGTGCCACCAGTGATTTCCCCTCGAGTAGCGGGAGCACAGATACGCAGTATTTT.

V gene TRBV5-4 combines with J gene TRBJ2-3; 14 nucleotides match TRBD2. This CDR3 contains 16 residues. Germline values: CDR1 SGHNT, CDR2 YYREEE (reference sequence). The trim removed 4 bases at V and 3 bases at J, leaving 4 bases unmatched. CDR3 region: CASSPGLAGETDTQYF. Written as DNA, the CDR3 is TGTGCCAGCAGCCCGGGACTAGCGGGAGAAACAGATACGCAGTATTTT.

This clone came up a few times. The chain links TRBV28 to TRBJ1-3, with TRBD1 identical over 7 bases. CDR1 MDHEN and CDR2 SYDVKM come from the germline V gene. The junction had 25 bases not matched to a gene; V was cut back by 8 bases and J by 9 bases. The CDR3 covers 18 residues. The DNA for the CDR3 is TGTGCCAGCCGTACGACCGTAGCACCGGACAGGTTGGGGGCCACCATATATTTT. This codes for CASRTTVAPDRLGATIYF.

The CDR3, as DNA: TGTGCCAGCTCACCACGGCGCGGGGGAAGCTCCTACAATGAGCAGTTCTTC. This gives the protein CASSPRRGGSSYNEQFF. The chain carries TRBV18 and TRBJ2-1, with 7 positions matching TRBD2. The junction had 6 bases not matched to a gene; V was cut back by 1 base and J by 0 bases. This CDR3 is 17 amino acids long. The V gene's germline CDR1 is KGHSH and CDR2 LQKENI.

This clone was seen ten or more times. The chain combines TRBV6-5 with TRBJ1-1; tentatively, D is TRBD1 (5 bases). There are 13 residues in the CDR3. Germline CDR1 is MNHEY and CDR2 is SVGAGI. CDR3 amino acids: CAAGYRMNTEAFF. CDR3 sequence (DNA): TGTGCAGCAGGGTACCGCATGAACACTGAAGCTTTCTTT.